This entry describes one T cell receptor (beta chain). Only one count was recorded for this clone. This receptor's antigen is unknown. Qualities for individual bases were not recorded, and no much larger clone is one base off. Donors were healthy HIV-negative adults with no recently reported acute infections or vaccinations. Every donor was a Caucasian adult residing in Nashville, Tennessee, USA. CD4+ T cells were enriched by magnetic negative selection, after which naive cells were positively selected on CD45RA and the negative fraction was taken as the memory subset. Blood was obtained by leukapheresis, after which PBMCs were separated by Ficoll-Histopaque density gradient centrifugation and cryopreserved in liquid nitrogen vapor phase. Analytical flow cytometry was used to check the purity and quantity of each magnetically sorted T cell population. Genomic DNA was isolated from every sorted fraction and measured by UV absorbance on a Nanodrop 2000c.

The sample belongs to a study of shared clonotypes between healthy human individuals (dated by TCRdb to 2018 to 2020). Notes on the research overall: The cohort comprised two women and a few men aged 18 to 49 years. Per donor, leukapheresis produced somewhere between about 0.8 and 9 billion PBMCs. To estimate repertoire size and how much clonotype sharing occurs between individuals, the study deeply sequenced the blood TCR repertoires of five healthy adults. Per donor, three plates each were used for CD4 naive and CD4 memory, two for CD8 naive, and one for CD8 memory. To increase sequencing depth and limit assay-specific biases, different laboratories used diverse techniques to prepare libraries and sequence TCR repertoires.

What the study reported, not specific to this receptor: Estimated clonotype richness was generally larger for naive than for memory subsets. Compared with non-shared clonotypes, the clonotypes found in all four sorted-subset donors had higher generation probabilities. Sampling was restricted to blood, and TCR repertoires in tissues likely differ from the TCR repertoires found in blood. Even with the large sequencing depth, rarefaction of the sorted-subset datasets indicated that sequencing was incomplete. The small number of donors limited the genetic and exposure-history diversity represented. Pairwise subsampling led to the expectation that sequencing depth would affect the degree of clonotype sharing among donors. When a few donors were compared, the shared fraction of clonotypes was around 5.1% for naive CD4, approximately 3.5% for naive CD8, about 2.4% for memory CD4, and less than 0.45% for memory CD8.

Using the deep immunoSEQ assay, multiplex PCR amplified TCR CDR3 regions from genomic DNA. For each cell subset, the extracted genomic DNA was distributed evenly across all wells of several immunoSEQ 96-well plates, and each plate served as one replicate. For sorted subsets, around 200 ng genomic DNA, equal to some 28,000 T cell genomes, was loaded into each replicate PCR. The purified libraries were quantified using a Qubit 3.0 fluorometer, sized with a Bioanalyzer 2100, and then quantified again using the KAPA Library Quantification kit. Each immunoSEQ 96-well plate was sequenced on its own single-read 150-cycle Illumina NextSeq 550 flow cell. On the authors' methods: Because only junctional sequences without quality scores were contained in the immunoSEQ output, filtering matching that applied to full-length reads could not be performed. To assign V/J genes and CDR3, sequences were annotated using PyIR, a Python wrapper for IgBLAST v1.9, with IMGT germline references. Reads with weak V/J assignments (E-value above 1e-6), missing CDR3, stop codons, out-of-frame junctions, or ambiguous translated residues were removed. V3J clonotypes were defined as sequences sharing the same inferred V gene, J gene, and CDR3 amino acid sequence. Percentage overlap between repertoires was calculated by dividing the number of shared unique clonotypes by the size of the smaller repertoire. Repertoire richness was assessed with RTK rarefaction, the Chao1 estimator, and Recon v2.1 estimates of unobserved clonotypes. OLGA was used to compute generation probabilities for all TCRbeta clonotypes that the gDNA method yielded from several donors. TCRdb provides this immuneACCESS table in a form limited to in-frame rearrangements. Some clones are lacking; in checked studies, under half of them reflect an unresolved V gene, and why the rest are absent is not known. That table is the source of V, J and clone size, and D and trimming were worked out from the DNA. The sample contains a few million clones, about 92% of them found a single time. The top ten constitute 0.11% to 0.15% of the sample.

According to the germline V gene, CDR1 reads SGHAT and CDR2 reads FQNNGV. Including the terminal cysteine and phenylalanine, the CDR3 comprises 15 residues. Just CDR3 DNA is preserved here, 45 bases in frame from base 1. Clipping removes 5 bases from V and 5 bases from J, with 11 as the unmatched junction base count. The sequence links TRBV11-2 to TRBJ2-7, and 8 bases in between align with TRBD1. Sample: naive CD4+ T cells sorted from blood. What the cell subset or site label conveys for this sample: CD45RA+ positively selected. This sequence originates from a man aged 18 to 30 in good health. The encoded CDR3 is CASSQDRGVVHEQYF. The bases read TGTGCCAGCAGCCAAGACAGGGGAGTTGTCCACGAGCAGTACTTC.